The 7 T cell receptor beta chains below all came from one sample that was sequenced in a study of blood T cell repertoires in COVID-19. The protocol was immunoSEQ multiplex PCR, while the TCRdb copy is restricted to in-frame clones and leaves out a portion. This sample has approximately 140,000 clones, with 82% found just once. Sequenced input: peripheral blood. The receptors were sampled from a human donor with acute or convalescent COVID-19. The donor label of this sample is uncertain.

CDR3 DNA sequence: TGTGCCAGTAGTATTTTAGGAGGGTTCCACAATGAGCAGTTCTTC. Residues: CASSILGGFHNEQFF. J is TRBJ2-1 and V is TRBV19; D might be TRBD2 (6 bases). Trimming stripped 3 bases from V and 5 bases from J, with 14 bases between. The length of the CDR3 is 15 residues. Germline lookup yields CDR1 LNHDA and CDR2 SQIVND (reference sequence).

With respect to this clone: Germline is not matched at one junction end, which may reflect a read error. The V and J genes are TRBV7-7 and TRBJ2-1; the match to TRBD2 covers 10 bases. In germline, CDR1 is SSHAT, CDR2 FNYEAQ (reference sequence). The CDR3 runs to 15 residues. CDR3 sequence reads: CASSLAGTSDNEQFF. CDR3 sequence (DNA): TGTGCTAGCAGCTTAGCGGGGACTAGCGACAATGAGCAGTTCTTC.

The CDR3 region is CASRLSWGQGFEAFF. The CDR3 bases are TGTGCCAGTAGGCTCTCCTGGGGACAGGGCTTTGAAGCTTTCTTT. J is TRBJ1-1 and V is TRBV19; the match to TRBD1 covers 9 bases. Germline V gene data show CDR1 as LNHDA and CDR2 as SQIVND (reference sequence). The CDR3 spans 15 residues. The V gene end was trimmed by 6 bases and the J gene end by 7 bases; junction bases not matched to a gene: 12.

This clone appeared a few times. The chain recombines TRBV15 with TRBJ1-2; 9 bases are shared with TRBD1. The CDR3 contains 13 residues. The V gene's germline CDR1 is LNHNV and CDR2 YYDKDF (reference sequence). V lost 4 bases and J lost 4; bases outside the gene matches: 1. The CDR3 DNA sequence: TGTGCCACCAGCATGGGACAGGGCTATGGCTACACCTTC. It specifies CATSMGQGYGYTF.

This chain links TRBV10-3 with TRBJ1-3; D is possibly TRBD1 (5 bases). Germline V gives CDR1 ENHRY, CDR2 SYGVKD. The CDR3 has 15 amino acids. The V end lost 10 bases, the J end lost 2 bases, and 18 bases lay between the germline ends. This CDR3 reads CATTLGGEPGNTIYF. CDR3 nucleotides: TGTGCCACCACCCTGGGGGGGGAGCCTGGAAACACCATATATTTT.

The CDR3 DNA reads TGTGCCAGCAGCTTAGGGGACAGGGGCAGCAATCAGCCCCAGCATTTT. Amino acid sequence: CASSLGDRGSNQPQHF. The chain uses TRBV7-8 and TRBJ1-5; 10 bases match TRBD1. The germline V gene encodes CDR1 SGHVS and CDR2 FQNEAQ. CDR3 length: 16 amino acids. V lost 1 base to trimming and J lost 1 base; unmatched junction nucleotides: 1. The variable domain in full, with the rest retrieved from reference TRBV7-8 and TRBJ1-5, is GAGVSQSPRYKVAKRGQDVALRCDPISGHVSLFWYQQALGQGPEFLTYFQNEAQLDKSGLPSDRFFAERPEGSVSTLKIQRTQQEDSAVYLCASSLGDRGSNQPQHFGDGTRLSIL.

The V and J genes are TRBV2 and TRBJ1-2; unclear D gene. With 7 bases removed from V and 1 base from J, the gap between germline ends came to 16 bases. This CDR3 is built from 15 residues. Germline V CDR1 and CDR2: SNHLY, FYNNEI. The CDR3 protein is CASKADSALNYGYTF. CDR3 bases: TGTGCCAGCAAGGCAGATAGCGCCCTTAACTATGGCTACACCTTC.